This T cell receptor beta chain emerged from a study of monozygotic twins with inflammatory bowel disease. The study's findings and limits: Whereas healthy co-twins had higher TCRbeta diversity (inverse Simpson), IBD patients had lower diversity.

Germline V gene data show CDR1 as SQVTM and CDR2 as ANQGSEA. This CDR3 contains 11 residues. Skipping T cell sorting, the study isolated total RNA directly from whole blood. In the case of this clonotype: Its target is unknown.

Investigators made cDNA in eight separate reactions per sample. Each CDR3 protein gets one entry in TCRdb, which reprocessed the 5' RACE reads and gives no DNA. The sample table includes some 130,000 distinct CDR3 sequences. This TCR was recovered from a human donor with ulcerative colitis or Crohn's disease, or a healthy co-twin of an affected twin (not recorded which). This sequence joins TRBV29-1 and TRBJ2-7; with no DNA, the TCRdb D assignment of TRBD2 cannot be verified. The sample was blood. CDR3 protein: CSARRGNEQYF.